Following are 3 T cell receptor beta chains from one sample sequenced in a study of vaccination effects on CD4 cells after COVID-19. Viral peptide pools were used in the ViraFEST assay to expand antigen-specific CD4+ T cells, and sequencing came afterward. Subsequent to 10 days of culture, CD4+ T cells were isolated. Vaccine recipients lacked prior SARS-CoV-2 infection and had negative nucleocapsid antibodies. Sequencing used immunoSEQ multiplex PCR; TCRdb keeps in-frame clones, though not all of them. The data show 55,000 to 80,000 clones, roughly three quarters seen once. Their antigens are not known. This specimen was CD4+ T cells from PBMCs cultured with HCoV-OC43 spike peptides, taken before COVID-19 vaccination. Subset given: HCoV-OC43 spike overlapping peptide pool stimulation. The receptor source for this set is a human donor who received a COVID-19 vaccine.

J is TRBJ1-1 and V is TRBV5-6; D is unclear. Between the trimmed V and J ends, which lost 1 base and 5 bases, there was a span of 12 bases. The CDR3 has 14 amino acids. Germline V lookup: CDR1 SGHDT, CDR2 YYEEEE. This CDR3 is CASSLRQSGTEAFF. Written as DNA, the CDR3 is TGTGCCAGCAGCTTGCGGCAGTCGGGGACTGAAGCTTTCTTT.

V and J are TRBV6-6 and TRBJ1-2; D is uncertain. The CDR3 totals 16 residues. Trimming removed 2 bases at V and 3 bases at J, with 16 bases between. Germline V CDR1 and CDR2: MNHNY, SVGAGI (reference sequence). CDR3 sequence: CASSYPEGRPDYGYTF. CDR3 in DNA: TGTGCCAGCAGTTACCCCGAAGGGAGGCCGGACTATGGCTACACCTTC.

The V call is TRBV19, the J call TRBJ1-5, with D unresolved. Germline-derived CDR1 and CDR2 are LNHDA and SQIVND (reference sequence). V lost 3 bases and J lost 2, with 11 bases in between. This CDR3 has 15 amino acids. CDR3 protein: CASSILSSGNQPQHF. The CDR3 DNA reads TGTGCCAGTAGTATTTTATCCTCCGGCAATCAGCCCCAGCATTTT.